The 9 T cell receptor beta chains given below trace back to one sample, sequenced in a study of OX40 agonist ivuxolimab in advanced cancers. The library was produced with the immunoSEQ multiplex PCR assay. The table was pulled from immuneACCESS by TCRdb, which kept in-frame rearrangements only. Such tables lose some clones; where checked, under half of the loss comes from unresolved V genes, and the rest has no known cause. This sample comprises around 46,000 clones, approximately 80% of them detected only once. The top ten clonotypes cover 14% to 15% of the sample. The specimen comprised CD4+ or CD8+ T cells sorted from blood, sampled in a trial of the OX40 agonist ivuxolimab. The origin of the receptors is an adult with an advanced solid tumor such as melanoma, head and neck, liver or kidney cancer.

The chain is built from TRBV13 and TRBJ2-1; 12 bases are shared with TRBD2. In germline, CDR1 is PRHDT, CDR2 FYEKMQ (reference sequence). The CDR3 sequence is 18 residues long. The J segment lost 1 base and the V segment lost 0 bases, leaving 4 bases of the junction unmatched. Here the CDR3 DNA reads TGTGCCAGCAGCTTAGGGGGTCTAGCGGGAGGGTCCTACAATGAGCAGTTCTTC. Its protein product is CASSLGGLAGGSYNEQFF.

The rearrangement links TRBV12-5 to TRBJ2-5; the D is unclear. Looked up from germline, CDR1 is LGHNT and CDR2 is FRNRAP. The V and J ends lost 6 bases and 5 bases respectively, with 10 bases between them. The CDR3 is made up of 12 amino acids. The CDR3 bases are TGTGCTAGTGGACTTAATCCCGAGACCCAGTACTTC. It codes for CASGLNPETQYF. The whole variable domain, filled in from reference TRBV12-5 and TRBJ2-5, reads DARVTQTPRHKVTEMGQEVTMRCQPILGHNTVFWYRQTMMQGLELLAYFRNRAPLDDSGMPKDRFSAEMPDATLATLKIQPSEPRDSAVYFCASGLNPETQYFGPGTRLLVL.

This clone showed up just once. This CDR3 is CASSQDAHYNEQFF. The CDR3 DNA sequence: TGCGCCAGCAGCCAAGACGCCCACTACAATGAGCAGTTCTTC. V and J are TRBV4-1 and TRBJ2-1, with unresolved D. CDR1 and CDR2 (germline): MGHRA, YSYEKL. The CDR3 totals 14 residues. V lost 0 bases and J 3 bases, leaving 6 bases between the germline ends.

The V gene is TRBV19, the J gene TRBJ2-7, with 8 bases matching TRBD1. The CDR3 runs 14 residues. Germline CDR1 reads LNHDA; CDR2 reads SQIVND (reference sequence). With V trimmed by 5 bases and J by 5 bases, 8 bases remained unmatched. The CDR3 is CASSFRDRFDEQYF. In DNA form, the CDR3 reads TGTGCCAGTAGTTTCCGGGACAGGTTCGACGAGCAGTACTTC.

Note on this clone: Other DNA sequences of this sample code for an identical CDR3. This chain links TRBV9 with TRBJ2-1, with 8 bases aligning to TRBD1. Germline assignment: CDR1 SGDLS and CDR2 YYNGEE. This CDR3 region has 15 residues. The trim removed 8 bases at V and 8 bases at J, leaving 15 bases unmatched. The CDR3 loop reads CASGNPKDREDEQFF. DNA for the CDR3: TGTGCCAGTGGTAACCCTAAGGACAGGGAGGATGAGCAGTTCTTC.

This chain links TRBV5-1 with TRBJ2-3; TRBD2 is a possible D gene (6 bases). V lost 3 bases to trimming and J lost 6 bases, with 20 bases between them. The length of the CDR3 is 16 residues. Germline loops: CDR1 SGHRS, CDR2 YFSETQ. The CDR3 nucleotides are TGCGCCAGCAGCTGGACCGGGACTTCCGAAGCCGATACGCAGTATTTT. It translates to CASSWTGTSEADTQYF.

The chain combines TRBV2 with TRBJ2-7; D gene unclear. This CDR3 region has 13 residues. Trimming took 8 bases from V and 0 from J, leaving 11 bases between them. Looked up from germline, CDR1 is SNHLY and CDR2 is FYNNEI. The chain's CDR3 is CASDTVTSYEQYF. For the CDR3, the DNA is TGTGCCAGCGACACTGTAACCTCCTACGAGCAGTACTTC.

A single count supports this clone. This chain uses TRBV13 with TRBJ2-1; D ambiguous. The germline V gene encodes CDR1 PRHDT and CDR2 FYEKMQ (reference sequence). V was trimmed by 1 base and J by 4 bases, leaving 8 bases between them. The CDR3 is made up of 14 amino acids. The CDR3: CASSLVLEYNEQFF. Here the CDR3 DNA reads TGTGCCAGCAGCTTAGTTCTAGAGTACAATGAGCAGTTCTTC.

The chain has TRBV15 and TRBJ2-3, with 7 bases fitting TRBD2. Per germline, CDR1 LNHNV and CDR2 YYDKDF (reference sequence). CDR3 length: 12 residues. V dropped 6 bases and J dropped 9; count of bases not matched to a gene: 6. CDR3 sequence reads: CATSKSGVTQYF. The CDR3 nucleotides are TGTGCCACCAGTAAAAGCGGGGTAACGCAGTATTTT.